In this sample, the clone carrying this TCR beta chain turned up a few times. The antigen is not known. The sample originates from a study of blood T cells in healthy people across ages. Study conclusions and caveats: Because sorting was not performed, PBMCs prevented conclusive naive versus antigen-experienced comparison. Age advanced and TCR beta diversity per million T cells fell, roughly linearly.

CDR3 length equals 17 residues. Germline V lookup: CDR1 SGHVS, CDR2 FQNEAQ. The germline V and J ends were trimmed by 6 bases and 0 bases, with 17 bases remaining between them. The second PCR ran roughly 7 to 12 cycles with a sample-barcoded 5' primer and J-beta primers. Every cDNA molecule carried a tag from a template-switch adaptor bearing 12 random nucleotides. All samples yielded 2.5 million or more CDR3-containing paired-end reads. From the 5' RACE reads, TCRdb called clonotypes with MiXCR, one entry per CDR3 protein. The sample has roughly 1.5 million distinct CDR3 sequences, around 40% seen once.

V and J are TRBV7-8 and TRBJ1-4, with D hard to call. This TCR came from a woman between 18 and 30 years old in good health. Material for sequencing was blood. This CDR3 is CASSKRGSVATNEKLFF. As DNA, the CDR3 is TGTGCCAGCAGTAAACGGGGAAGTGTTGCAACTAATGAAAAACTGTTTTTT. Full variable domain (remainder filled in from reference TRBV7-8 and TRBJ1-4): GAGVSQSPRYKVAKRGQDVALRCDPISGHVSLFWYQQALGQGPEFLTYFQNEAQLDKSGLPSDRFFAERPEGSVSTLKIQRTQQEDSAVYLCASSKRGSVATNEKLFFGSGTQLSVL.